What follows describes a single T cell receptor (beta chain). The sample originates from a study of CD8 T cells in Susac syndrome. Random hexamers were used to reverse transcribe an amount of roughly 0.5 to 1 ug RNA. TCR beta CDR3 was amplified by immunoSEQ multiplex PCR. This amplification extended across 54 Vbeta and 13 Jbeta segments. TCRdb re-called the immunoSEQ multiplex PCR reads with MiXCR, one entry per CDR3 protein. Of approximately 100,000 distinct CDR3 sequences listed, about nine tenths are singletons. It was healthy donors who served as the controls, matched for age and sex. Negative isolation was applied to CD8+ and CD4+ T cells, and FACS enrichment was applied to TEMRA cells. The source material was CD4+ T cells from PBMCs. This clonotype was obtained from a human donor in good health.

The CDR3 region is CSVSRQGANYEQYF. The CDR3 DNA sequence: TGCAGCGTTTCGCGACAGGGGGCTAACTACGAGCAGTACTTC. The chain links TRBV29-1 to TRBJ2-7; 10 nucleotides align to TRBD1. The CDR3 has 14 amino acids. Germline V gene sequence: CDR1 SQVTM, CDR2 ANQGSEA. After removal of 5 bases from V and 3 bases from J, the junction contained 7 bases not matched to a gene.